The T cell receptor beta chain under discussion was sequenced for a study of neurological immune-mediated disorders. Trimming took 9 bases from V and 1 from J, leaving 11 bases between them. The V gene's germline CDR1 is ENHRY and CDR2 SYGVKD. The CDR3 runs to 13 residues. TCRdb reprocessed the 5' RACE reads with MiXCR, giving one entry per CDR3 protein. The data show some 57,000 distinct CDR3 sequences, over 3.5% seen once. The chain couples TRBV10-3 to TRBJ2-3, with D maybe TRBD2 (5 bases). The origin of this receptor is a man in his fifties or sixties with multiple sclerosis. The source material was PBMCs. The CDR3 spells CAIAEGRTDTQYF. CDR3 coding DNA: TGTGCCATTGCTGAGGGTCGCACAGATACGCAGTATTTT.